One and the same sample provided the 26 T cell receptor beta chains below, sequenced in a study of T cells expressing NK-cell markers. One entry per CDR3 protein, without DNA, is what TCRdb gives after re-calling the 5' RACE reads. This listing includes about 550,000 distinct CDR3 sequences. Sequencing input: blood T cells: a sorted CD56 or NKG2C T cell subset, CD4+ or CD8+ T cells, or bulk PBMC T cells (not recorded which). The receptors shown here come from a man between 18 and 29 years old in good health.

V gene TRBV7-9 combines with J gene TRBJ2-3; no DNA is available, so the TRBD1 call from TCRdb remains unchecked. The germline CDR1 and CDR2 sequences are SEHNR and FQNEAQ (reference sequence). The CDR3 contains 16 residues. CDR3 loop: CASSLVPGAVTDTQYF. Combining the CDR3 with reference TRBV7-9 and TRBJ2-3 gives the whole variable domain DTGVSQNPRHKITKRGQNVTFRCDPISEHNRLYWYRQTLGQGPEFLTYFQNEAQLEKSRLLSDRFSAERPKGSFSTLEIQRTEQGDSAMYLCASSLVPGAVTDTQYFGPGTRLTVL.

The V and J genes are TRBV6-1 and TRBJ2-2. CDR1 and CDR2 (germline): MNHNS, SASEGT. The length of the CDR3 is 15 residues. CDR3 loop: CASSVPASGTGELFF.

The chain links TRBV6-5 to TRBJ2-7. The germline V gene encodes CDR1 MNHEY and CDR2 SVGAGI. The CDR3 is 14 amino acids. The CDR3 spells CASSYSKGGYEQYF.

CDR3: CASSYDRQSQPQHF. J is TRBJ1-5 and V is TRBV6-5; the D gene TCRdb calls, TRBD1, cannot be checked with no DNA. Germline CDR1 reads MNHEY; CDR2 reads SVGAGI. This CDR3 region has 14 residues.

The chain links TRBV27 to TRBJ1-2. From germline, CDR1 is MNHEY and CDR2 SMNVEV (reference sequence). The CDR3 contains 12 residues. The CDR3 protein is CASPRDNYGYTF.

The rearrangement links TRBV5-6 to TRBJ2-3; no DNA is available, so the TRBD2 call from TCRdb remains unchecked. In germline, CDR1 is SGHDT, CDR2 YYEEEE. This CDR3 is 17 amino acids long. This chain's CDR3 is CASSPPVLAGHGDTQYF.

This rearrangement joins TRBV12-5 to TRBJ2-3; checking the TCRdb D call of TRBD2 is not possible without DNA. Germline V gene sequence: CDR1 LGHNT, CDR2 FRNRAP. The CDR3 spans 17 residues. The CDR3 spells CASGWYPLAESTDTQYF. Variable domain in full (rest from reference TRBV12-5 and TRBJ2-3): DARVTQTPRHKVTEMGQEVTMRCQPILGHNTVFWYRQTMMQGLELLAYFRNRAPLDDSGMPKDRFSAEMPDATLATLKIQPSEPRDSAVYFCASGWYPLAESTDTQYFGPGTRLTVL.

J is TRBJ1-2 and V is TRBV29-1. Germline loops: CDR1 SQVTM, CDR2 ANQGSEA. The CDR3 totals 13 residues. CDR3 region: CSVALRFNYGYTF.

The chain carries TRBV28 and TRBJ2-7; TCRdb returns TRBD2, unconfirmable since there is no DNA. Germline V gene sequence: CDR1 MDHEN, CDR2 SYDVKM. The CDR3 totals 15 residues. This CDR3 reads CASKSGGGEVYEQYF.

The gene calls are TRBV4-2 and TRBJ2-3; as DNA is missing, the TRBD2 call by TCRdb cannot be tested. The CDR3 length is 16 residues. CDR1 and CDR2 (germline): LGHNA, YNFKEQ. CDR3: CASSQLATSGTDTQYF.

The chain is built from TRBV20-1 and TRBJ2-7; as DNA is missing, the TRBD2 call by TCRdb cannot be tested. Germline lookup yields CDR1 DFQATT and CDR2 SNEGSKA (reference sequence). There are 16 residues in the CDR3. The CDR3 loop is CSARDGREGLYYEQYF.

The rearrangement links TRBV5-1 to TRBJ2-1; no DNA is available, so the TRBD1 call from TCRdb remains unchecked. The CDR3 length is 18 residues. Germline lookup yields CDR1 SGHRS and CDR2 YFSETQ. CDR3 sequence: CASSLAGRGGAEGNEQFF.

The chain uses TRBV20-1 and TRBJ2-1; the D call from TCRdb, TRBD1, cannot be confirmed without DNA. The CDR3 length is 13 residues. Germline V gives CDR1 DFQATT, CDR2 SNEGSKA (reference sequence). CDR3 sequence: CSAKGMGFIEQFF.

The chain links TRBV7-6 to TRBJ1-4; the TCRdb call, TRBD1, lacks DNA for checking. The CDR3 extends over 14 amino acids. CDR1 is SGHVS and CDR2 is FNYEAQ in the germline V gene. This CDR3 reads CASSRTGGDEKLFF.

The V call is TRBV3-1, the J call TRBJ2-1; TCRdb's D call, TRBD2, is unchecked because there is no DNA. CDR1 LGHDT and CDR2 YNNKEL come from the germline V gene (reference sequence). The CDR3 consists of 11 residues. The CDR3 loop is CASRAGLEQFF.

The gene calls are TRBV5-5 and TRBJ2-1; TCRdb gives TRBD1 as the D gene, but with no DNA this cannot be confirmed. CDR1 is SGHKS and CDR2 is YYEKEE in the germline V gene (reference sequence). This CDR3 region has 16 residues. The chain's CDR3 is CASSFSGIEFGGEQFF.

The V gene is TRBV20-1, the J gene TRBJ1-2. Germline V gene sequence: CDR1 DFQATT, CDR2 SNEGSKA (reference sequence). The CDR3 runs 14 residues. CDR3 sequence reads: CSASPQGLDYGYTF.

CDR3 sequence reads: CSARDPRTGGGYTF. The chain carries TRBV20-1 and TRBJ1-2. In germline, CDR1 is DFQATT, CDR2 SNEGSKA (reference sequence). The CDR3 is made up of 14 amino acids.

This chain's CDR3 is CASKELAGASYNEQFF. V usage is TRBV2 and J usage is TRBJ2-1; no DNA is available, so the TRBD2 call from TCRdb remains unchecked. CDR1 SNHLY and CDR2 FYNNEI come from the germline V gene. This CDR3 has 16 amino acids.

The V gene is TRBV6-5, the J gene TRBJ2-6. CDR1 is MNHEY and CDR2 is SVGAGI in the germline V gene. The length of the CDR3 is 17 residues. Here the CDR3 reads CASSYSASESGANVLTF.

The CDR3 region is CASSSFPIEGYEKLFF. This rearrangement joins TRBV7-3 to TRBJ1-4; the TRBD1 assignment by TCRdb is unverifiable without DNA. CDR1 and CDR2 from the germline V gene are SGHTA and FQGTGA. This CDR3 comprises 16 residues.

This rearrangement joins TRBV27 to TRBJ2-1; TCRdb picks TRBD1, but there is no DNA to check that call. CDR3 length: 13 residues. Germline CDR1 reads MNHEY; CDR2 reads SMNVEV (reference sequence). The CDR3 loop is CASRTGAVNEQFF.

This rearrangement joins TRBV6-1 to TRBJ2-6; TCRdb picks TRBD2, but there is no DNA to check that call. The length of the CDR3 is 17 residues. Per the germline V gene, CDR1 is MNHNS and CDR2 is SASEGT. CDR3 sequence reads: CASNRRPTSSGANVLTF.

The chain is built from TRBV5-1 and TRBJ1-1; the D call from TCRdb, TRBD1, cannot be confirmed without DNA. The CDR3 totals 16 residues. Germline V gene lookup returns CDR1 SGHRS and CDR2 YFSETQ. The CDR3 sequence: CASSWNGLTGADEAFF.

The rearrangement uses TRBV5-1 and TRBJ1-1. This CDR3 spans 12 amino acids. Germline V lookup: CDR1 SGHRS, CDR2 YFSETQ. The CDR3 sequence is CASKLGGTEAFF.

This sequence joins TRBV20-1 and TRBJ1-3; TCRdb names TRBD1, which stays unverified in the absence of DNA. Germline V CDR1 and CDR2: DFQATT, SNEGSKA (reference sequence). The length of the CDR3 is 14 residues. CDR3 in amino acids: CSATGQVSGNTIYF.